The 19 T cell receptor beta chains reported below all come from one sample, sequenced in a study of T cells in Graves' hyperthyroidism and ophthalmopathy (dated by TCRdb to about 2019). The library relied on multiplex PCR. TCRdb names Illumina HiSeq 2000 as the instrument used. Amplification of TCR beta CDR3 regions was carried out from RNA transcripts. The first round of RT-PCR for the TCR CDR3 was performed with the HTBI primer set and the Qiagen OneStep RT-PCR kit. The raw public reads went through TCRdb reprocessing: fastp at Q25, MiXCR clone calling, in-frame beta chains kept. Identical CDR3 proteins give one entry, which carries the most common genes and DNA. For this sample the table gives more than 500,000 distinct CDR3 sequences, of which 14% were detected only once. The ten largest clones add up to about 14% of the sample. The sample was blood. The receptors were gathered from a woman in her thirties or forties with Graves' hyperthyroidism.

This clonotype has a handful of counts. This chain links TRBV24-1 with TRBJ1-2; no firm D call. This CDR3 region has 11 residues. Germline loops: CDR1 KGHDR, CDR2 SFDVKD. Trimming took off 2 bases at V and 8 bases at J, with 5 bases between the two ends. The CDR3 region has the DNA TGTGCCACCAGTGATTCCCGGGGCTACACCTTC. Protein sequence: CATSDSRGYTF.

This clonotype was counted between two and nine times. The chain joins TRBV28 to TRBJ2-7; D might be TRBD1 (6 bases). CDR1 and CDR2 from the germline V gene are MDHEN and SYDVKM. The V and J ends lost 5 bases and 4 bases respectively, with 12 bases between them. The CDR3 runs 13 residues. CDR3 region: CASSPPDRYEQYF. The CDR3, as DNA: TGTGCCAGCAGTCCCCCCGACAGGTACGAGCAGTACTTC.

This clonotype was seen at least ten times. J is TRBJ2-1 and V is TRBV20-1, with TRBD2 matching over 14 bases. Germline V gene sequence: CDR1 DFQATT, CDR2 SNEGSKA (reference sequence). After removal of 4 bases from V and 9 bases from J, the junction contained 5 bases not matched to a gene. This CDR3 contains 14 residues. CDR3 amino acids: CSAMGLAGAGEQFF. CDR3 coding DNA: TGCAGTGCTATGGGACTAGCGGGAGCGGGTGAGCAGTTCTTC.

In this sample, this clonotype turned up many times. This chain links TRBV6-1 with TRBJ2-5, with 11 nucleotides matching TRBD1. Germline CDR1 and CDR2: MNHNS and SASEGT. Trimming took 8 bases from V and 4 from J; bases not matched to a gene: 12. The CDR3 is 16 amino acids. CDR3 region: CASPRDRGLDLETQYF. As DNA, the CDR3 is TGTGCCAGCCCCCGGGACAGGGGGTTGGACCTAGAGACCCAGTACTTC.

As DNA, the CDR3 is TGCGCCAGCAGCCGTCTCCGAGACAGCTCCTACGAGCAGTACTTC. Translating gives CASSRLRDSSYEQYF. The chain recombines TRBV4-1 with TRBJ2-7; possible D gene TRBD1, 5 bases. The germline V and J ends were trimmed by 4 bases and 0 bases, with 13 bases remaining between them. Germline V lookup: CDR1 MGHRA, CDR2 YSYEKL. This CDR3 contains 15 residues.

Ten or more counts support this clonotype. This sequence joins TRBV7-9 and TRBJ1-2, with D possibly TRBD1 on 5 matching bases. The ends were cut back, 2 bases at V and 4 bases at J, with 11 bases in the middle. The CDR3 contains 14 residues. CDR1 SEHNR and CDR2 FQNEAQ come from the germline V gene (reference sequence). The CDR3 nucleotides are TGTGCCAGCAGCTTACGTTCAGGGTCCTATGGCTACACCTTC. Amino acid sequence: CASSLRSGSYGYTF.

This clonotype has ten or more counts. The chain combines TRBV2 with TRBJ2-1; 9 bases match TRBD2. Per germline, CDR1 SNHLY and CDR2 FYNNEI. The CDR3 covers 17 residues. After removal of 7 bases from V and 0 bases from J, the junction contained 10 bases not matched to a gene. CDR3 amino acids: CASKGVASGISYNEQFF. Written as DNA, the CDR3 is TGTGCCAGCAAGGGGGTAGCTAGCGGGATCTCCTACAATGAGCAGTTCTTC.

This clonotype has a count of ten or more. This chain links TRBV11-2 with TRBJ2-7; 14 bases are a match to TRBD2. The CDR3 is 19 amino acids. Germline V CDR1 and CDR2: SGHAT, FQNNGV. Losses at the gene ends were 5 bases for V and 0 bases for J; bases not matched to a gene: 12. CDR3 loop: CASSEPGLAGVMSSYEQYF. The CDR3 nucleotides read TGTGCCAGCAGCGAACCGGGACTAGCGGGAGTAATGAGCTCCTACGAGCAGTACTTC.

This clonotype was seen many times. This sequence joins TRBV18 and TRBJ2-1; the match to TRBD2 covers 11 bases. CDR1 KGHSH and CDR2 LQKENI come from the germline V gene. V gave up 0 bases and J gave up 7 bases; unmatched junction bases: 5. CDR3 length: 16 residues. CDR3 sequence (DNA): TGTGCCAGCTCACCACCCACTAGCGGGAGCCTTAATGAGCAGTTCTTC. Amino acid sequence: CASSPPTSGSLNEQFF.

This clonotype was recorded many times. The chain combines TRBV20-1 with TRBJ1-4; no clear D. The length of the CDR3 is 16 residues. Germline loops: CDR1 DFQATT, CDR2 SNEGSKA (reference sequence). V shed 0 bases and J shed 8 bases, with 19 bases lying between them. The CDR3, as DNA: TGCAGTGCTAGAGATCTCGACCTGGATGTTGGCGAAAAACTGTTTTTT. This encodes CSARDLDLDVGEKLFF.

This clonotype showed up many times. The chain links TRBV28 to TRBJ2-7, with 8 bases fitting TRBD2. Per germline, CDR1 MDHEN and CDR2 SYDVKM. The junction had 13 bases not matched to a gene; V was cut back by 3 bases and J by 0 bases. This CDR3 is built from 18 residues. In DNA form, the CDR3 reads TGTGCCAGCAGTTTGGTCAAAGCGGGAGCCTCAGGCTCCTACGAGCAGTACTTC. This codes for CASSLVKAGASGSYEQYF.

Many counts were recorded for this clonotype. The chain has TRBV28 and TRBJ2-7, with no clear D. Trimming shortened V by 3 bases and J by 0 bases, and 9 bases separated the two germline ends. The CDR3 is 14 residues long. Germline lookup yields CDR1 MDHEN and CDR2 SYDVKM. The CDR3 spells CASSFPRSSYEQYF. Here the CDR3 DNA reads TGTGCCAGCAGTTTCCCAAGGAGCTCCTACGAGCAGTACTTC.

This clonotype was recorded many times. The V gene is TRBV10-3, the J gene TRBJ2-1; weak D call: TRBD2 (6 bases). This CDR3 spans 17 amino acids. The V gene lost 10 bases and the J gene lost 0 bases, with 22 bases spanning the gap. Germline V gene lookup returns CDR1 ENHRY and CDR2 SYGVKD. The CDR3 DNA sequence: TGTGCCACCGAAACTGGTGCGGGAACGAGCTCCTACAATGAGCAGTTCTTC. It translates to CATETGAGTSSYNEQFF.

This clonotype was seen ten or more times. The chain couples TRBV7-2 to TRBJ2-7, with TRBD2 as a possible D gene (5 bases). The CDR3 is made up of 15 amino acids. From germline, CDR1 is SGHTA and CDR2 FQGNSA. The germline V and J ends were trimmed by 6 bases and 0 bases, with 15 bases remaining between them. CDR3 amino acids: CASRRGSGGSYEQYF. The CDR3 DNA is TGTGCCAGCAGGAGAGGCAGCGGCGGCTCCTACGAGCAGTACTTC. The full variable domain, completed using reference TRBV7-2 and TRBJ2-7, is GAGVSQSPSNKVTEKGKDVELRCDPISGHTALYWYRQSLGQGLEFLIYFQGNSAPDKSGLPSDRFSAERTGGSVSTLTIQRTQQEDSAVYLCASRRGSGGSYEQYFGPGTRLTVT.

This clonotype was seen ten or more times. This chain uses TRBV19 with TRBJ2-7; D is possibly TRBD2 (5 bases). Germline CDR1 is LNHDA and CDR2 is SQIVND (reference sequence). V lost 4 bases to trimming and J lost 3 bases, with 10 bases between them. The CDR3 sequence is 13 residues long. The DNA for the CDR3 is TGTGCCAGTAGTACCGGGAACCTCTACGAGCAGTACTTC. It yields the protein CASSTGNLYEQYF. The full variable domain, its missing parts supplied by reference TRBV19 and TRBJ2-7, is DGGITQSPKYLFRKEGQNVTLSCEQNLNHDAMYWYRQDPGQGLRLIYYSQIVNDFQKGDIAEGYSVSREKKESFPLTVTSAQKNPTAFYLCASSTGNLYEQYFGPGTRLTVT.

This clonotype was seen many times. J is TRBJ2-1 and V is TRBV5-1; TRBD2 agrees at 11 bases. Losses at the gene ends were 4 bases for V and 8 bases for J; bases not matched to a gene: 11. CDR1 is SGHRS and CDR2 is YFSETQ in the germline V gene. CDR3 length: 16 residues. The CDR3 bases are TGCGCCAGCAGCCCATCGACTAGCGGGACGTCCGATGAGCAGTTCTTC. Translating gives CASSPSTSGTSDEQFF.

This clonotype was seen many times. The V call is TRBV3-1, the J call TRBJ2-7; D perhaps matches TRBD1 (5 bases). The germline gives CDR1 LGHDT, CDR2 YNNKEL (reference sequence). V was pared by 4 bases and J by 2 bases, with 15 bases between. The CDR3 extends over 15 amino acids. The CDR3 protein is CASSPSRWGTYEQYF. The CDR3 DNA sequence: TGTGCCAGCAGCCCCTCACGGTGGGGCACCTACGAGCAGTACTTC.

This clonotype occurred many times. The chain links TRBV28 to TRBJ2-1, with 16 positions matching TRBD2. The CDR3 is 16 residues long. Trimming removed 5 bases from V and 12 bases from J; junction bases left unmatched: 10. Germline CDR1 MDHEN, CDR2 SYDVKM. The CDR3 nucleotides are TGTGCCAGCAGTCCTCCGGGACTAGCGGGAGGGGGGGGGCAGTTCTTC. Translation gives CASSPPGLAGGGGQFF. The complete variable domain, with remaining parts taken from reference TRBV28 and TRBJ2-1, reads DVKVTQSSRYLVKRTGEKVFLECVQDMDHENMFWYRQDPGLGLRLIYFSYDVKMKEKGDIPEGYSVSREKKERFSLILESASTNQTSMYLCASSPPGLAGGGGQFFGPGTRLTVL.

The chain links TRBV4-1 to TRBJ1-2; the D is unclear. The length of the CDR3 is 13 residues. Trimming stripped 0 bases from V and 5 bases from J, with 7 bases between. CDR1 is MGHRA and CDR2 is YSYEKL in the germline V gene. CDR3 protein: CASSQDVVYGYTF. In DNA, the CDR3 is TGCGCCAGCAGCCAAGATGTTGTTTATGGCTACACCTTC.